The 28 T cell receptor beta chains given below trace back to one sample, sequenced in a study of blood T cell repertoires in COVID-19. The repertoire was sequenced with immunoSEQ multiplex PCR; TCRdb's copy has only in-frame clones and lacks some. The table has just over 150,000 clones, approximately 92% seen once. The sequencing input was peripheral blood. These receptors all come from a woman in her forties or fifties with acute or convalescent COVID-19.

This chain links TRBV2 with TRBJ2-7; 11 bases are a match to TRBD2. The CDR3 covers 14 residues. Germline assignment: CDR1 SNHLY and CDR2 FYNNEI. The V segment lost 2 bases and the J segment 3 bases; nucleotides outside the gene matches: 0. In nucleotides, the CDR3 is TGTGCCAGCAGTGAAACTAGCGGGGGCTACGAGCAGTACTTC. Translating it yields CASSETSGGYEQYF. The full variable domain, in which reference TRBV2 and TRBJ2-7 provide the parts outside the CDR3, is EPEVTQTPSHQVTQMGQEVILRCVPISNHLYFYWYRQILGQKVEFLVSFYNNEISEKSEIFDDQFSVERPDGSNFTLKIRSTKLEDSAMYFCASSETSGGYEQYFGPGTRLTVT.

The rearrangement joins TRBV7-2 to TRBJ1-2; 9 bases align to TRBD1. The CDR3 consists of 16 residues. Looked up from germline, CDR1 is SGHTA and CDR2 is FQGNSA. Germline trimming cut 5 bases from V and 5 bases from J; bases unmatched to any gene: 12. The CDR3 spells CASSQRPPTGGYGYTF. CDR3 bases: TGTGCCAGCAGCCAACGGCCCCCGACAGGGGGGTATGGCTACACCTTC.

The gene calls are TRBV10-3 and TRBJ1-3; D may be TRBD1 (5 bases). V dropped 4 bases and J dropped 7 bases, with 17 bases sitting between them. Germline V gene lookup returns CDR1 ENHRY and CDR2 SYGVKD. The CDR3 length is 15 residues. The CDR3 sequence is CAISVGEGRSNTIYF. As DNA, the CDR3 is TGTGCCATCAGTGTCGGGGAGGGGAGGTCGAACACCATATATTTT.

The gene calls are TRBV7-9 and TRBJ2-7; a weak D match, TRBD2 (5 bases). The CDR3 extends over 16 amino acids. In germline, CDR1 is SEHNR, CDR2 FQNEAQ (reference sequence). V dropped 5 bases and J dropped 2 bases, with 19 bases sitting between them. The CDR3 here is CASSDGEGPLPYEQYF. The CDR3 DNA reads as TGTGCCAGCAGCGACGGCGAGGGTCCCTTGCCCTACGAGCAGTACTTC.

Here the CDR3 reads CASSPLENQPQHF. CDR3 sequence (DNA): TGTGCCAGCTCACCTCTAGAAAATCAGCCCCAGCATTTT. This chain joins TRBV18 and TRBJ1-5; D not certain. Trimming took off 3 bases at V and 4 bases at J, with 7 bases between the two ends. The CDR3 spans 13 residues. The germline CDR1 and CDR2 sequences are KGHSH and LQKENI.

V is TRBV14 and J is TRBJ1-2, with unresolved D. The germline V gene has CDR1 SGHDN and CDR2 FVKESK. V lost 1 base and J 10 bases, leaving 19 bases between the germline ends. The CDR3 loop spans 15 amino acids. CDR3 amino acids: CASSQAAVARSDYTF. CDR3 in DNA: TGTGCCAGCAGCCAAGCCGCCGTGGCTCGGAGCGACTACACCTTC.

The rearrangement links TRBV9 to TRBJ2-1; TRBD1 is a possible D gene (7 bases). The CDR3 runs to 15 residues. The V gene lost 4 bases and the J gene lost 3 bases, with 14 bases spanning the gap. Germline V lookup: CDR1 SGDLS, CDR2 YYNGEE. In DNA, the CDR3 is TGTGCCAGCAGCCCCAGACAGGGAGGCTACAATGAGCAGTTCTTC. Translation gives CASSPRQGGYNEQFF.

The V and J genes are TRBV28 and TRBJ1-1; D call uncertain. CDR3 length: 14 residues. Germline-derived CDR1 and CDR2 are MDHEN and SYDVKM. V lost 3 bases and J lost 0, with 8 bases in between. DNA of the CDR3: TGTGCCAGCAGTTTTTTACCTATGAACACTGAAGCTTTCTTT. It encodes CASSFLPMNTEAFF.

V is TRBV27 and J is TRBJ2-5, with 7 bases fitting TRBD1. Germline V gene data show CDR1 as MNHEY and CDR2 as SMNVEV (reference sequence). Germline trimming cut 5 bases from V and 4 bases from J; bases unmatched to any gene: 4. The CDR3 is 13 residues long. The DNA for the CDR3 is TGTGCCAGCAGTCGGACAGGCAGAGAGACCCAGTACTTC. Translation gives CASSRTGRETQYF.

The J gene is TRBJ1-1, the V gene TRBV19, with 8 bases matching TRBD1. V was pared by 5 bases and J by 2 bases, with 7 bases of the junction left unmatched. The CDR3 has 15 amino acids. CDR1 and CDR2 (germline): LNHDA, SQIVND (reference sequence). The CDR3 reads CASSFQTGGNTEAFF. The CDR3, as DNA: TGTGCCAGTAGTTTTCAAACAGGGGGTAACACTGAAGCTTTCTTT.

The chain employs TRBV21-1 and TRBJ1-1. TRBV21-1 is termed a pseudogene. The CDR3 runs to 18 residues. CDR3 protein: CASSIRWRGKLMNTEAFF. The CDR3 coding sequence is TGTGCCAGCAGCATCCGATGGAGGGGCAAATTGATGAACACTGAAGCTTTCTTT.

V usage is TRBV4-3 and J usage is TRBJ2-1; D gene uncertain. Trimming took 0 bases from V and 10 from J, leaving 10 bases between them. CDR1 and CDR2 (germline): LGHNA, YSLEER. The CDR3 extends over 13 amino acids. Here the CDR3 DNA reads TGCGCCAGCAGCCAAGACGTGTACGGGGAGCAGTTCTTC. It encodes CASSQDVYGEQFF.

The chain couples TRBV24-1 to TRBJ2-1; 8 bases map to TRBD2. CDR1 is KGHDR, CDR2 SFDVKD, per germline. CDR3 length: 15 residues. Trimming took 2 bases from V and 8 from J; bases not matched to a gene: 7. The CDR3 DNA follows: TGTGCCACCAGTGATTGGGCGGGGGGCTCCGATGAGCAGTTCTTC. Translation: CATSDWAGGSDEQFF.

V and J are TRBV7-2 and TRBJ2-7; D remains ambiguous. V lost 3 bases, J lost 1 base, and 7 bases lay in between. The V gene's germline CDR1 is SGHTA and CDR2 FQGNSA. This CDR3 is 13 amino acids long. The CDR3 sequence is CASSLKPSYEQYF. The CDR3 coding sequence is TGTGCCAGCAGCTTGAAGCCTTCCTACGAGCAGTACTTC.

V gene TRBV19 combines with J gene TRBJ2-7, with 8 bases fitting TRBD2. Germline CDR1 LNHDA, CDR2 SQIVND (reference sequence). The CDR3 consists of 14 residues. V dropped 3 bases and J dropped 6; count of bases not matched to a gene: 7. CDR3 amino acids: CASSITSGSTEQYF. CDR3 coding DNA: TGTGCCAGTAGTATTACCAGCGGGAGCACCGAGCAGTACTTC.

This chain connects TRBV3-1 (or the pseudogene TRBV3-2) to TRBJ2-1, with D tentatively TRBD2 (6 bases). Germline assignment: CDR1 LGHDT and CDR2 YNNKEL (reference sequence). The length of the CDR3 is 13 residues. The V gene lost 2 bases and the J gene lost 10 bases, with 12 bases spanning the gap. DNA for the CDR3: TGTGCCAGCAGCCAACCCCCGGGGGTAGAGCAGTTCTTC. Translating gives CASSQPPGVEQFF.

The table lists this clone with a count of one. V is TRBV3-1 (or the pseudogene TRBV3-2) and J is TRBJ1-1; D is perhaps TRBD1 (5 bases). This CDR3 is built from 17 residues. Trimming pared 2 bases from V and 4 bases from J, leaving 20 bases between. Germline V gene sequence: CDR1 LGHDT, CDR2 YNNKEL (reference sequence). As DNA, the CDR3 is TGTGCCAGCAGCCAATCTGCGGCAGGGTGGTCGGGCACTGAAGCTTTCTTT. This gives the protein CASSQSAAGWSGTEAFF.

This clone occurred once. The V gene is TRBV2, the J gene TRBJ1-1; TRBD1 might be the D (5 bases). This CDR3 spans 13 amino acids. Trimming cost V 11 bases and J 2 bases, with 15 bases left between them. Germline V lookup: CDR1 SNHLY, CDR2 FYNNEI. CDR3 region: CAYDGGLNTEAFF. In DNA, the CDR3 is TGTGCCTATGACGGGGGTTTAAACACTGAAGCTTTCTTT.

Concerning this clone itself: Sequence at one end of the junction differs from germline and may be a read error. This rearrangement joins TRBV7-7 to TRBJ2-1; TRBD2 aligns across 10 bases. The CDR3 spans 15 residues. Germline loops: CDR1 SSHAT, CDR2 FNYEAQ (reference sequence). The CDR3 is CASSFVAGGYNEQFF. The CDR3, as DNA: TGTGCTAGCAGCTTCGTAGCGGGAGGCTACAATGAGCAGTTCTTC. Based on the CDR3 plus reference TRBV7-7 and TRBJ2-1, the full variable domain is GAGVSQSPRYKVTKRGQDVTLRCDPISSHATLYWYQQALGQGPEFLTYFNYEAQPDKSGLPSDRFSAERPEGSISTLTIQRTEQRDSAMYRCASSFVAGGYNEQFFGPGTRLTVL.

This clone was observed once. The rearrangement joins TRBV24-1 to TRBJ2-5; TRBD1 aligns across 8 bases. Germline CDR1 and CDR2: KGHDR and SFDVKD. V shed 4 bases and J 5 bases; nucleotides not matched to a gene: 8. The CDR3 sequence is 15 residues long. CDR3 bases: TGTGCCACCAGTGACTCGGGACAGGTAGGGGAGACCCAGTACTTC. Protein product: CATSDSGQVGETQYF.

CDR3 loop: CATSDVGLGETQYF. The CDR3 DNA reads as TGTGCCACCAGTGACGTCGGACTAGGAGAGACCCAGTACTTC. This sequence joins TRBV24-1 and TRBJ2-5; 7 bases are a match to TRBD2. V dropped 4 bases and J dropped 4; count of bases not matched to a gene: 5. The germline V gene has CDR1 KGHDR and CDR2 SFDVKD. The CDR3 sequence is 14 residues long.

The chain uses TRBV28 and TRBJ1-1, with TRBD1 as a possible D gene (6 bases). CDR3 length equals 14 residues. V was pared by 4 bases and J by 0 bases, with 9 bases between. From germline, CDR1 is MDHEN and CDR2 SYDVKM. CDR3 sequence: CASSSGQLNTEAFF. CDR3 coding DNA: TGTGCCAGCAGTTCCGGACAGTTGAACACTGAAGCTTTCTTT.

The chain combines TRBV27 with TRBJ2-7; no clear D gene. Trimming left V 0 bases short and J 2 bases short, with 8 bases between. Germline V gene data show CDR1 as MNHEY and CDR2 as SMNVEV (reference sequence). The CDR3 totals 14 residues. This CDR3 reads CASSLSWPPYEQYF. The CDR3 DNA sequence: TGTGCCAGCAGTTTATCGTGGCCCCCCTACGAGCAGTACTTC.

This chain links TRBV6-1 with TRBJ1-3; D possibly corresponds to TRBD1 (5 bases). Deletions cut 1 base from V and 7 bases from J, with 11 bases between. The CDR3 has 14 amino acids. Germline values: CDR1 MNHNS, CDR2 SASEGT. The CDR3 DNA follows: TGTGCCAGCAGTGAAGGGTCGGGGGGGAACACCATATATTTT. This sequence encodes CASSEGSGGNTIYF.

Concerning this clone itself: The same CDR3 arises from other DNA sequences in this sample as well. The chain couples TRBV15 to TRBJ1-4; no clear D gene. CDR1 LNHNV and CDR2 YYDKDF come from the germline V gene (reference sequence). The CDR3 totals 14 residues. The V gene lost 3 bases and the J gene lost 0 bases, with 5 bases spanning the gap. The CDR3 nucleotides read TGTGCCACCAGCAGGGCAGCAACTAATGAAAAACTGTTTTTT. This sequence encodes CATSRAATNEKLFF.

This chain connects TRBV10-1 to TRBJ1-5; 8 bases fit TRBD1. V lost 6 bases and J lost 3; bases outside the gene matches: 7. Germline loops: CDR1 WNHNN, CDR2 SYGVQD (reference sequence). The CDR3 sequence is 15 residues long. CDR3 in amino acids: CASRDDRGYNQPQHF. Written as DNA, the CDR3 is TGCGCCAGCAGGGATGACAGGGGATACAATCAGCCCCAGCATTTT.

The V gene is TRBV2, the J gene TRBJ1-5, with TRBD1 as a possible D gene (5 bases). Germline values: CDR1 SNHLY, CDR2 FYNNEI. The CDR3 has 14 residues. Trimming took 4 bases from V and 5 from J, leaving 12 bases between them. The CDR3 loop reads CASSAKDSYQPQHF. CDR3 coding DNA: TGTGCCAGCAGTGCCAAAGACAGTTATCAGCCCCAGCATTTT.

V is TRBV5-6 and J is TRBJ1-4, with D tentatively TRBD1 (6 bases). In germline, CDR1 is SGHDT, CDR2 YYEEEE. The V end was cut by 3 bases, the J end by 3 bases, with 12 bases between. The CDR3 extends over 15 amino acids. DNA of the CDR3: TGTGCCAGCAGCTCAGGGACATGGGCTAATGAAAAACTGTTTTTT. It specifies CASSSGTWANEKLFF.